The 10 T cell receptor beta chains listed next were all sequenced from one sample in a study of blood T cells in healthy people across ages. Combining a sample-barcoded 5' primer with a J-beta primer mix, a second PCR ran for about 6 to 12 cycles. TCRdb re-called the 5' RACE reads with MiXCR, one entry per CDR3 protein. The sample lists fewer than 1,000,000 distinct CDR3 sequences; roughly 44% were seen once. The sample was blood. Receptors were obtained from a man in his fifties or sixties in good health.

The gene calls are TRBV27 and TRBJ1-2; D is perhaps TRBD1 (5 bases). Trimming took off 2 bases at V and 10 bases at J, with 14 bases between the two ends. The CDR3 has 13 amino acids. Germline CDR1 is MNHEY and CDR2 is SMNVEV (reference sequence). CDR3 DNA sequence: TGTGCCAGCAGTTTACTGGGGGAATCTTACTACACCTTC. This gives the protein CASSLLGESYYTF.

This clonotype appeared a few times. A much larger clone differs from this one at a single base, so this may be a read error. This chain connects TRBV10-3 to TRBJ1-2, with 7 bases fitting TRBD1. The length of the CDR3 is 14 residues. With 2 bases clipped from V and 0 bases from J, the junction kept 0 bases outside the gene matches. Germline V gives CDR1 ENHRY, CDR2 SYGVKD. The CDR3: CAISETGANYGYTF. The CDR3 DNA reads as TGTGCCATCAGTGAGACAGGGGCTAACTATGGCTACACCTTC.

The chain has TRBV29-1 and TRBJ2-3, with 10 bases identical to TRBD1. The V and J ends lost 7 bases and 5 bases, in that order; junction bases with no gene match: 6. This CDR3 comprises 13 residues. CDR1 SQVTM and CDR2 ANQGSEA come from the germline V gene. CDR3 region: CSARGTGEDTQYF. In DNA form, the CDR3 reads TGCAGCGCCCGGGGGACAGGGGAAGATACGCAGTATTTT.

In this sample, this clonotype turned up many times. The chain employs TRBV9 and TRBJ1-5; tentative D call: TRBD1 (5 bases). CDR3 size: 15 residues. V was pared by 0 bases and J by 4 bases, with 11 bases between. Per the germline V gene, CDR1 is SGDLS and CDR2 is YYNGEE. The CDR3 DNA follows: TGTGCCAGCAGCGTAGGTAGTTCAGGGAATCAGCCCCAGCATTTT. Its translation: CASSVGSSGNQPQHF.

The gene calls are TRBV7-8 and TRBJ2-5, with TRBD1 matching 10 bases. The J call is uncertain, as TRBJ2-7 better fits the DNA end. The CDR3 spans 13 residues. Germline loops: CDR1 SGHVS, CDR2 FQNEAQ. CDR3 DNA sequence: TGTGCCAGCACCTCGGACAGGGGGAGCGAGCAGTACTTC. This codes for CASTSDRGSEQYF.

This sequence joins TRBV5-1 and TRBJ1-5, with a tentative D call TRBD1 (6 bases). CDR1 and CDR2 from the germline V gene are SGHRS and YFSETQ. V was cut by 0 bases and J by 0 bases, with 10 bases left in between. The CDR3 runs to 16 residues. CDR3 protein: CASSLEGTNSNQPQHF. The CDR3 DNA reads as TGCGCCAGCAGCTTGGAGGGGACAAATAGCAATCAGCCCCAGCATTTT.

As DNA, the CDR3 is TGTGCCAGCAGCTTAGGGGGTATTGGCACAGATACGCAGTATTTT. Its translation: CASSLGGIGTDTQYF. J is TRBJ2-3 and V is TRBV7-3, with D possibly being TRBD1 or TRBD2 (5 bases each). The CDR3 loop spans 15 amino acids. The ends were cut back, 2 bases at V and 1 base at J, with 10 bases in the middle. Germline CDR1 and CDR2: SGHTA and FQGTGA.

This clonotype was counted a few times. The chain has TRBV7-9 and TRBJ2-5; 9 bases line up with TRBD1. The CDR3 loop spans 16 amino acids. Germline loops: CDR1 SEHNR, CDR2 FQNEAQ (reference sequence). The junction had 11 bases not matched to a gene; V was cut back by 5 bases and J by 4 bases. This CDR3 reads CASSPTTGGMGETQYF. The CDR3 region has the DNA TGTGCCAGCAGCCCGACGACAGGGGGTATGGGAGAGACCCAGTACTTC.

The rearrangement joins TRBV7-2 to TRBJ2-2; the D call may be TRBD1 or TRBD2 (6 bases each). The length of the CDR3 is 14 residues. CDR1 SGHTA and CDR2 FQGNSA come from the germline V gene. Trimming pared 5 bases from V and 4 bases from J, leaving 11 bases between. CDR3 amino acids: CASSAGQLTGELFF. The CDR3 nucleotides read TGTGCCAGCAGCGCGGGACAACTCACCGGGGAGCTGTTTTTT.

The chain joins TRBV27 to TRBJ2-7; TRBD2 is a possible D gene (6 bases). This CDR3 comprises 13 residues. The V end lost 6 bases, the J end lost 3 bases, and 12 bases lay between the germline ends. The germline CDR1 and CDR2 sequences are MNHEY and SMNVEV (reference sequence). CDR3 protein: CASSSDGGYEQYF. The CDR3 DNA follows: TGTGCCAGCAGCTCCGACGGGGGCTACGAGCAGTACTTC.